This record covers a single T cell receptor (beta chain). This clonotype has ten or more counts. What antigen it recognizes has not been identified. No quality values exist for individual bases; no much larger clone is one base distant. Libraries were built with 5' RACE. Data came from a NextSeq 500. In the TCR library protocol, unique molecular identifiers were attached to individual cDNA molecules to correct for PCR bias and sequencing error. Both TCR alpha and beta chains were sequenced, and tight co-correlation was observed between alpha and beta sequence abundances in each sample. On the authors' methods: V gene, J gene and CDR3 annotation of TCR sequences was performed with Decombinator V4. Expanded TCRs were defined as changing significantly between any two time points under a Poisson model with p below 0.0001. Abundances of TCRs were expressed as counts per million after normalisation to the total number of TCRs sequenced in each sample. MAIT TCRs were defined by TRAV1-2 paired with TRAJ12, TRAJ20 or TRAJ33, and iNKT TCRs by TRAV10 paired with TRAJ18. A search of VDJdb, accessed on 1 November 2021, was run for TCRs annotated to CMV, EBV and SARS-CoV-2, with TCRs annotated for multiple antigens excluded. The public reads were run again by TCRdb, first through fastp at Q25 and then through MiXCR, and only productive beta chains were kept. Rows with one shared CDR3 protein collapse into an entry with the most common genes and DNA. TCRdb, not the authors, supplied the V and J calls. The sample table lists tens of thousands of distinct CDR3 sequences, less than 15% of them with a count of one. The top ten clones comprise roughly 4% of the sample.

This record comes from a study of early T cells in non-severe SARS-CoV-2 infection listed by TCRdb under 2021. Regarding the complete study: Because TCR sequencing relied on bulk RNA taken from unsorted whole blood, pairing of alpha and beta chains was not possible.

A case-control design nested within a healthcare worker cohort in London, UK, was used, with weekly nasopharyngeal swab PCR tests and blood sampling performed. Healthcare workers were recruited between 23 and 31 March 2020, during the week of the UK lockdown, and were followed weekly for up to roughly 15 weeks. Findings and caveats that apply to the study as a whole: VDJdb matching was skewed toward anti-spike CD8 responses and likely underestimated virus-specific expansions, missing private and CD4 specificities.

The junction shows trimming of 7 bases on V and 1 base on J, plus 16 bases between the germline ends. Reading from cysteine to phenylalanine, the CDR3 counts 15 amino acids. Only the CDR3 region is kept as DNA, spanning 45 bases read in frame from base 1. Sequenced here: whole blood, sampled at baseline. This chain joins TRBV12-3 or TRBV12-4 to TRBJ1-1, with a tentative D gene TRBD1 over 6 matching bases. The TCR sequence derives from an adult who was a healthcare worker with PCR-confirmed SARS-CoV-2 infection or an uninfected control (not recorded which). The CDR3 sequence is CASTAGDRRNTEAFF. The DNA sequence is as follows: TGTGCCAGCACCGCAGGGGATAGAAGGAACACTGAAGCTTTCTTT.